This paragraph covers one T cell receptor (beta chain) sequence. Cohort allocation depended upon clinical history that participants reported. Per the authors' pipeline: Amplification from reference gene primers served as the basis for estimated nucleated cell counts. Profiling relied on immunoSEQ multiplex PCR, and the TCRdb table lists in-frame clones only, not all of them. Clonal size and the V and J genes are those of that table, whereas D and trimming came from the DNA. The table lists around 300,000 clones, under 90% of them singletons. Germline-derived CDR1 and CDR2 are SGDLS and YYNGEE. V was clipped by 3 bases and J by 2 bases; unmatched bases: 3. This CDR3 comprises 15 residues. This entry belongs to a study of blood T cell repertoires in COVID-19.

J is TRBJ2-4 and V is TRBV9; TRBD2 aligns across 9 bases. The TCR sequence derives from a woman aged 60-75 years who had recovered from COVID-19. The specimen was PBMCs or T cells enriched from blood (not recorded which). The CDR3 is CASSDSGGSKNIQYF. In DNA form, the CDR3 reads TGTGCCAGCAGCGATAGCGGGGGATCCAAAAACATTCAGTACTTC.